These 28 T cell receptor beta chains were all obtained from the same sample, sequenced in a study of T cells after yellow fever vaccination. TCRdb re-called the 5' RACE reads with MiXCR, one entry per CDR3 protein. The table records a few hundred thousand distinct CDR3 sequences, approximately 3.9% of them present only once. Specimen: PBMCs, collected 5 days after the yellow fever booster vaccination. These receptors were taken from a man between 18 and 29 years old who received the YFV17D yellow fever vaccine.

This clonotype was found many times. The CDR3 region has the DNA TGCGCCAGCAGCTTGGCCAGGTTGCAGGGTGACGAGCAGTACTTC. Amino acids: CASSLARLQGDEQYF. V usage is TRBV5-1 and J usage is TRBJ2-7; TRBD1 might be the D (5 bases). From germline, CDR1 is SGHRS and CDR2 YFSETQ. This CDR3 spans 15 amino acids. The V gene lost 0 bases and the J gene lost 5 bases, with 15 bases spanning the gap. Full variable domain (missing parts from reference TRBV5-1 and TRBJ2-7): KAGVTQTPRYLIKTRGQQVTLSCSPISGHRSVSWYQQTPGQGLQFLFEYFSETQRNKGNFPGRFSGRQFSNSRSEMNVSTLELGDSALYLCASSLARLQGDEQYFGPGTRLTVT.

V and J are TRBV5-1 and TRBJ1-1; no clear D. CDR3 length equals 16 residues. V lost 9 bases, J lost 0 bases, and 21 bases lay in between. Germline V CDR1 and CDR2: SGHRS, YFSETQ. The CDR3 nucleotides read TGCGCCATCAGAATTTATTGGACCGCGATGAACACTGAAGCTTTCTTT. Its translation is CAIRIYWTAMNTEAFF.

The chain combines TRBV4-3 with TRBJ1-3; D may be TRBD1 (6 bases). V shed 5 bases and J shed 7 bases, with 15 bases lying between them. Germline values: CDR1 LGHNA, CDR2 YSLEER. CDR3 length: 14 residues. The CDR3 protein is CASSAAGAANTIYF. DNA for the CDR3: TGCGCCAGCAGCGCGGCAGGGGCGGCGAACACCATATATTTT.

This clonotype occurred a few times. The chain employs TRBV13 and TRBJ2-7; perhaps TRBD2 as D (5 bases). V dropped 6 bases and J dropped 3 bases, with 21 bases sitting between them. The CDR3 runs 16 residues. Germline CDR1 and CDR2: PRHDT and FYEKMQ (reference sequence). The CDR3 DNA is TGTGCCAGCAGTACCACCTCGGGGTATTCTAACTACGAGCAGTACTTC. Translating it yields CASSTTSGYSNYEQYF. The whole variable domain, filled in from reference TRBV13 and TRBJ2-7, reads AAGVIQSPRHLIKEKRETATLKCYPIPRHDTVYWYQQGPGQDPQFLISFYEKMQSDKGSIPDRFSAQQFSDYHSELNMSSLELGDSALYFCASSTTSGYSNYEQYFGPGTRLTVT.

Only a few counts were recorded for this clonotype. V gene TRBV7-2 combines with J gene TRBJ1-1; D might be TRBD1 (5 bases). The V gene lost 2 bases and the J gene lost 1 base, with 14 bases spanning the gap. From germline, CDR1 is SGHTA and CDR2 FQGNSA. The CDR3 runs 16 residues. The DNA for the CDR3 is TGTGCCAGCAGCTTACCATACAGGAGGGGGAACACTGAAGCTTTCTTT. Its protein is CASSLPYRRGNTEAFF.

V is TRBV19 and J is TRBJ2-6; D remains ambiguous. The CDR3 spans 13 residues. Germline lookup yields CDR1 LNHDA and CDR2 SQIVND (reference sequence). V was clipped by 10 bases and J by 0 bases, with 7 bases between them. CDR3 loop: CATQISGANVLTF. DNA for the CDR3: TGTGCCACCCAGATCTCTGGGGCCAACGTCCTGACTTTC.

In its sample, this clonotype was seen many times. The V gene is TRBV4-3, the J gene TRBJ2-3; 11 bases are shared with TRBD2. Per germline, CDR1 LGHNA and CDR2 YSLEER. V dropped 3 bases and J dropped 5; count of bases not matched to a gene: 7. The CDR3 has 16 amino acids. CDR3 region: CASSQGSGGGRDTQYF. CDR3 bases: TGCGCCAGCAGCCAGGGTAGCGGGGGGGGGAGAGATACGCAGTATTTT.

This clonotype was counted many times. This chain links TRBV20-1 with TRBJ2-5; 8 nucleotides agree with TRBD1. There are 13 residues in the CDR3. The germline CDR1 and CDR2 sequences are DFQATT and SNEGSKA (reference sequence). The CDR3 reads CSLIGQGTETQYF. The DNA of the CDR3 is TGCAGCTTGATAGGACAGGGCACCGAGACCCAGTACTTC.

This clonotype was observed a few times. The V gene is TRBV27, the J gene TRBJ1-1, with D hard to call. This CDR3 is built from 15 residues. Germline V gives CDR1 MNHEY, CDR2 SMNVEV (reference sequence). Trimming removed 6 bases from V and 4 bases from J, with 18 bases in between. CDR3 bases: TGTGCCAGCAGCCCACCCACGGGGTCCGGCACTGAAGCTTTCTTT. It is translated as CASSPPTGSGTEAFF.

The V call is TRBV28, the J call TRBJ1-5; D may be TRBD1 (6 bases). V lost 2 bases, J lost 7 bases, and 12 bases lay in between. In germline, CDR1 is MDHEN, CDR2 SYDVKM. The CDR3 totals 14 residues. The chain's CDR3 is CASSLPGAGQPQHF. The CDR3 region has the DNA TGTGCCAGCAGTTTACCGGGGGCCGGGCAGCCCCAGCATTTT.

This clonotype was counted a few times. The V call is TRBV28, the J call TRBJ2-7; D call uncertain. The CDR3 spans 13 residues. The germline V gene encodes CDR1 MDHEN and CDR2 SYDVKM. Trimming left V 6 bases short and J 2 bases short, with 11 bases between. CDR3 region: CASSSSVTYEQYV. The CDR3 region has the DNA TGTGCCAGCAGCTCCTCTGTGACCTACGAGCAGTACGTC.

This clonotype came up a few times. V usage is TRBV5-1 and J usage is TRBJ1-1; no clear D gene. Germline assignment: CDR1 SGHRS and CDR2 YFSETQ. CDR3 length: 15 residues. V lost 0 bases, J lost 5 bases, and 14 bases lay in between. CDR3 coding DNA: TGCGCCAGCAGCTTGGCAGGTAGAGTACAGACTGAAGCTTTCTTT. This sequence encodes CASSLAGRVQTEAFF.

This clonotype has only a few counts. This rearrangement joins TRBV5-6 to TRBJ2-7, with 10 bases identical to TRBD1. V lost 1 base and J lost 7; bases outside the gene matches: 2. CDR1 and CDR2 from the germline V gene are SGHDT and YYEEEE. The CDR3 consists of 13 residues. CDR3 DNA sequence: TGTGCCAGCAGCTTGAGGACAGGGGGTGAGCAGTACGTC. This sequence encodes CASSLRTGGEQYV.

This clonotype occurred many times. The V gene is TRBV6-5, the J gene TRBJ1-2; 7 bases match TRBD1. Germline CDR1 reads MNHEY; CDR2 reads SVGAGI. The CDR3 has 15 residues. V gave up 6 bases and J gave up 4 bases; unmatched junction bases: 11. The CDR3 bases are TGTGCCAGCAGGAAGATAGGGGGCGCGAGCTATGGCTACACCTTC. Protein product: CASRKIGGASYGYTF.

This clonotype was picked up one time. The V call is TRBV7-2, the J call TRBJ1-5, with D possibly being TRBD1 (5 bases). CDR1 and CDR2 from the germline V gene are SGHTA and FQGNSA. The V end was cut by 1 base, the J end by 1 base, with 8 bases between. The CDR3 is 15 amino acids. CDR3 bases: TGTGCCAGCAGCTTAGAGGGACGGAGCAATCAGCCCCAGCATTTT. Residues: CASSLEGRSNQPQHF. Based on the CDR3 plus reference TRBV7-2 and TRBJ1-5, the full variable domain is GAGVSQSPSNKVTEKGKDVELRCDPISGHTALYWYRQSLGQGLEFLIYFQGNSAPDKSGLPSDRFSAERTGGSVSTLTIQRTQQEDSAVYLCASSLEGRSNQPQHFGDGTRLSIL.

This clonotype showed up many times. CDR3 residues: CASSPGRRGALANATNEKLFF. DNA of the CDR3: TGCGCCAGCAGCCCCGGGCGGAGGGGGGCCCTAGCCAACGCAACTAATGAAAAACTGTTTTTT. V is TRBV5-1 and J is TRBJ1-4; a weak D match, TRBD1 (6 bases). CDR3 length: 21 residues. Looked up from germline, CDR1 is SGHRS and CDR2 is YFSETQ. V was clipped by 4 bases and J by 0 bases, with 28 bases between them.

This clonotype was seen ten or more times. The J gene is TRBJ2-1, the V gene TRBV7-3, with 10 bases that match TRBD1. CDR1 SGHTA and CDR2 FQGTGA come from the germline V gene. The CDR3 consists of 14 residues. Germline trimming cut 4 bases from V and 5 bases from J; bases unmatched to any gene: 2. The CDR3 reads CASSWGTGDNEQFF. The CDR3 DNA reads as TGTGCCAGCAGCTGGGGGACAGGGGACAATGAGCAGTTCTTC.

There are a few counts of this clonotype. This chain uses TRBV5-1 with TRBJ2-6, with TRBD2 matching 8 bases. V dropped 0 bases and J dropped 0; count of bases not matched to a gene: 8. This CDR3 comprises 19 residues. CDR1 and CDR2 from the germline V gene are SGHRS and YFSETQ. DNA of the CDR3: TGCGCCAGCAGCTTGGCGGGGGGGCCATCACCCTCTGGGGCCAACGTCCTGACTTTC. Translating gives CASSLAGGPSPSGANVLTF.

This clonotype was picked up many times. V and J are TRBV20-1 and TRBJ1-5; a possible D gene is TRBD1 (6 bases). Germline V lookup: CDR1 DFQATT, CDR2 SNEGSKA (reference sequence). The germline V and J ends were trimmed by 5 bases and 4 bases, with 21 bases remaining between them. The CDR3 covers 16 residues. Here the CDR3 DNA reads TGCAGTGCTGTTTTGGGAACCGGGACATTTAATCAGCCCCAGCATTTT. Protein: CSAVLGTGTFNQPQHF.

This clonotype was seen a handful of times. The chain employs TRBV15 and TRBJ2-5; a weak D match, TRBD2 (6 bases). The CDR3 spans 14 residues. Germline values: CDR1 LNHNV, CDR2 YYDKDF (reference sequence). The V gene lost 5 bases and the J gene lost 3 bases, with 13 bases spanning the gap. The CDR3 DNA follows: TGTGCCACCAGCGTTTACCGGGGGAAAGAGACCCAGTACTTC. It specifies CATSVYRGKETQYF.

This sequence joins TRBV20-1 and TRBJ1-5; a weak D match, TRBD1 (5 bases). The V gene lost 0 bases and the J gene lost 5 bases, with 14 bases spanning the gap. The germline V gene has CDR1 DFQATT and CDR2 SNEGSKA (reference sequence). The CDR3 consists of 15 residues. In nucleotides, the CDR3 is TGCAGTGCTAGAGATTTTCGGGGCGGGGATCAGCCCCAGCATTTT. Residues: CSARDFRGGDQPQHF.

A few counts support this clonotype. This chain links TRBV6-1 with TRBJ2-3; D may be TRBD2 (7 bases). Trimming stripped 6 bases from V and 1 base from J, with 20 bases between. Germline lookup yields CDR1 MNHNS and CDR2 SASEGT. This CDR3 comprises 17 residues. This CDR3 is CASRPGGGHRGTDTQYF. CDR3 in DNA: TGTGCCAGCAGACCGGGAGGAGGCCACAGGGGCACAGATACGCAGTATTTT.

CDR3 sequence: CASSPSAGIRVTEAFF. In DNA form, the CDR3 reads TGTGCCAGCTCACCTTCTGCGGGGATCCGGGTCACTGAAGCTTTCTTT. This chain uses TRBV18 with TRBJ1-1; no clear D. Germline CDR1 reads KGHSH; CDR2 reads LQKENI. The CDR3 length is 16 residues. Trimming stripped 3 bases from V and 4 bases from J, with 18 bases between.

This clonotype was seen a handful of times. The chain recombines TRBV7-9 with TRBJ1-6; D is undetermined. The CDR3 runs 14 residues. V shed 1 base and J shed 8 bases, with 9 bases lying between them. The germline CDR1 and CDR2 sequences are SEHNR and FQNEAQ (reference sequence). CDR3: CASSLGSGDSPLHF. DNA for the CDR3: TGTGCCAGCAGCTTAGGGAGCGGCGATTCACCCCTCCACTTT.

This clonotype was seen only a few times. As DNA, the CDR3 is TGTGCCAGCAGATTCCAGGGAACAGATACGCAGTATTTT. Translated: CASRFQGTDTQYF. This sequence joins TRBV6-2 or TRBV6-3 and TRBJ2-3, with D maybe TRBD1 (5 bases). This CDR3 is built from 13 residues. The V end was cut by 6 bases, the J end by 3 bases, with 10 bases between. The germline V gene encodes CDR1 MNHEY and CDR2 SVGEGT.

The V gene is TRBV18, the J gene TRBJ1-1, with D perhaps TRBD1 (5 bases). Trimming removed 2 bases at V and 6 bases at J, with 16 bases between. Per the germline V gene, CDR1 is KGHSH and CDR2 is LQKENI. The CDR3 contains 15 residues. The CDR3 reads CASSPEWGPGSEAFF. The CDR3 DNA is TGTGCCAGCTCACCAGAATGGGGCCCAGGGTCTGAAGCTTTCTTT.

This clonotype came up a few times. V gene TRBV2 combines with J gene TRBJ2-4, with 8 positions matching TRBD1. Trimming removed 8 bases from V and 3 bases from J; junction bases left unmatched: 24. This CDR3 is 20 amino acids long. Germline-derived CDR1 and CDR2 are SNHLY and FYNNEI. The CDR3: CASCRGPGTIMDRVKNIQYF. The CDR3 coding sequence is TGTGCCAGCTGCCGCGGACCCGGGACAATAATGGACAGGGTCAAAAACATTCAGTACTTC.

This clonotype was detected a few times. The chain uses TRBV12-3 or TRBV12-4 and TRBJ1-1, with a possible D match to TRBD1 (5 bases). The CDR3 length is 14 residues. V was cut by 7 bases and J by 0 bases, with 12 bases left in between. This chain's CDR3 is CASTPGTVNTEAFF. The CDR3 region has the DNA TGTGCCAGCACCCCCGGGACGGTGAACACTGAAGCTTTCTTT.